A selection of T cell receptor beta chains follows, all from one sample in a study of OX40 agonist ivuxolimab in advanced cancers. The data were produced by immunoSEQ multiplex PCR, yet TCRdb's version contains in-frame clones alone and is incomplete. The table includes about 45,000 clones, 70% to 85% detected once. The sequencing used CD4+ or CD8+ T cells sorted from blood, collected in a trial of the OX40 agonist ivuxolimab. These receptors were taken from an adult with an advanced solid tumor such as melanoma, head and neck, liver or kidney cancer. Both conserved end residues are part of each CDR3. The order of the fields is D gene, J gene, clone size, V gene, CDR3 DNA, CDR3 protein. A D gene is named only where the DNA matches it firmly. Part of the rows lack a size; the others show once, few, many or a class for expanded clones.

-	TRBJ2-1	-	TRBV6-1	TGTGCCACAGTACCGTTAGCGGCTGGGAACAATGAGCAGTTCTTC	CATVPLAAGNNEQFF
-	TRBJ2-1	once	TRBV27	TGTGCCAGCAGTTTATCAGCGGGCGTATACAATGAGCAGTTCTTC	CASSLSAGVYNEQFF
TRBD1	TRBJ2-7	-	TRBV6-1	TGTGCCAGCAGTCCCGGGACAGCCAAAACGTACTTC	CASSPGTAKTYF
TRBD1	TRBJ2-3	-	TRBV29-1	TGCAGCGTTAGGGGGACAGGATTCACAGATACGCAGTATTTT	CSVRGTGFTDTQYF
-	TRBJ2-7	-	TRBV11-2	TGTGCCAGCAGCCAGGACAGAGACTACGAGCAGTACTTC	CASSQDRDYEQYF
-	TRBJ1-6	-	TRBV5-4	TGTGCCAGCAGCAAGGAGCGGTCACCCCTCCACTTT	CASSKERSPLHF
TRBD1	TRBJ1-1	-	TRBV25-1	TGTGCCAGCAGTGGGACAGGGGGCAAGGCTGAAGCTTTCTTT	CASSGTGGKAEAFF
-	TRBJ1-1	-	TRBV14	TGTGCCAGCAGCCCCCAACGAGGGAACACTGAAGCTTTCTTT	CASSPQRGNTEAFF
-	TRBJ1-1	-	TRBV25-1	TGTGCCAGCAGTCGGCGGACTGAAGCTTTCTTT	CASSRRTEAFF
-	TRBJ2-3	-	TRBV7-9	TGTGCCAGCAGCTTATATGGGACTCTGGGCACAGATACGCAGTATTTT	CASSLYGTLGTDTQYF
TRBD1	TRBJ1-2	-	TRBV7-2	TGTGCCAGCAGCTCAGGAACAGGGGAGATTTATGGCTACACCTTC	CASSSGTGEIYGYTF
TRBD2	TRBJ2-3	once	TRBV29-1	TGCAGCGTTGAAAGCGGAGCGGGGCCCACAGATACGCAGTATTTT	CSVESGAGPTDTQYF
-	TRBJ1-1	-	TRBV18	TGTGCCAGCTCACCACGAGAAGGGCGGGAAGCTTTCTTT	CASSPREGREAFF
-	TRBJ2-1	-	TRBV18	TGTGCCAGCTCACCCCCCGAGCACGGAAAAGCCAGTGAGCAGTTCTTC	CASSPPEHGKASEQFF
TRBD1	TRBJ2-3	few	TRBV29-1	TGCAGCACGTCGGACAGGGCCGCAGATACGCAGTATTTT	CSTSDRAADTQYF
TRBD2	TRBJ2-7	-	TRBV30	TGTGCCTGGAAGTTACTAGCGGATCCCTACGAGCAGTACTTC	CAWKLLADPYEQYF
-	TRBJ1-1	few	TRBV7-2	TGTGCCAGCAGCCCAGCCACTGAAGCTTTCTTT	CASSPATEAFF
-	TRBJ1-2	few	TRBV11-2	TGTGCCAGCAGCTCCCTGGTGTCCCCCTATGGCTACACCTTC	CASSSLVSPYGYTF
-	TRBJ2-7	-	TRBV6-1	TGTGCCAGCAGTGATTACAGGAGAGGTGCGGACGAGCAGTACTTC	CASSDYRRGADEQYF
-	TRBJ1-2	-	TRBV7-9	TGTGCCAGCACCCCCAGGGGAACCATTAACTATGGCTACACCTTC	CASTPRGTINYGYTF